The source of this T cell receptor (beta chain) is a study of blood T cell repertoires in COVID-19. For the study at large: Researchers got acute and convalescent COVID-19 samples from the United States, Italy and Spain. The cDNA or gDNA used as material had been derived from T cells, B-cell-depleted T cells, or PBMCs.

The CDR3 comprises 15 residues, both ends counted. Germline V gives CDR1 SEHNR, CDR2 FQNEAQ (reference sequence). This clone was seen a few times. The DNA is omitted, as the CDR3 cannot be located on it reliably, and the CDR3 follows TCRdb's listing. The table came from immunoSEQ multiplex PCR; TCRdb's copy has only in-frame clones and leaves some out. The sample has tens of thousands of clones, under 90% seen once. V usage is TRBV7-9 and J usage is TRBJ2-3; the listed D gene, TRBD2, was not tested against the DNA. The source of this sequence is a woman between 55 and 75 years old with acute or convalescent COVID-19. Sequences were obtained from peripheral blood. CDR3: CASSSRDSVDTQYFF.